This TCR beta chain stems from a study of blood T cell repertoires in COVID-19 (dated by TCRdb to the early 2020s). Describing the broader study: The collaborator samples originated in the United States, Italy and Spain and spanned the acute and convalescent phases of COVID-19. The prospective study material was composed of cDNA or gDNA derived from T cells, B-cell-depleted T cells, or PBMCs. Subjects who had been exposed to COVID-19, were actively infected with it, or had recovered from it provided the deeply sampled blood TCRbeta repertoires that made up the dataset. The repertoires were released in a freely available public database meant as a resource for research on the immune response to SARS-CoV-2. Samples were obtained from the ongoing ImmuneRACE study (first 160 participants) and from approximately 1,200 subjects provided by 6 global collaborators. A de-identified subject ID, COVID-19 status, age in years and sex were almost always included in the sample metadata. Where available, HLA class I and class II types were taken from metadata supplied by the sample provider and were not determined by assay-based typing. Results the study describes overall, beyond this receptor: Clinical and demographic metadata were provided uncurated, with the amount varying by source and participant.

The immunoSEQ Assay, a bias-controlled multiplex PCR, was used to amplify TCRbeta CDR3 regions from genomic DNA. From the authors' description of their analysis: Nucleated cell counts per sample were estimated from amplification of reference gene primers within the assay. To quantify the absolute abundance of each unique TCRbeta CDR3 rearrangement, sequence reads were collapsed and filtered. Productive Simpson clonality was computed per sample as the square root of Simpson's diversity index over productive rearrangements. The table comes from immuneACCESS by way of TCRdb, which keeps in-frame sequences with V and J called. Part of the clones is missing from these tables; in studies checked, under half for an unresolved V gene and the rest for unknown reasons. That table supplies the V and J calls and clone size; D and trimming were determined from the DNA. The sample table holds fewer than 700,000 clones, of which 85% to 90% were seen once. Of the sample, 7.5% to 9.5% falls within the top ten clones.

In Seattle, one collaborating source enrolled patients while the infection was active and tracked those patients longitudinally over the course of disease. Collaborating institutions collected whole blood in K2EDTA tubes following their own protocols. For TCRbeta analysis, collaborators shipped samples as frozen whole blood, isolated PBMCs, or DNA extracted from either of those sample types. Regarding this clone: Its cognate antigen has yet to be identified. Per-base qualities were not stored, and no clone one base away is much larger.

CDR1 SNHLY and CDR2 FYNNEI are derived from the germline V gene. Including cysteine and phenylalanine, the CDR3 has 13 amino acids. Only the CDR3 portion is preserved as DNA: 39 bases, with reading frame beginning at the first base. For this chain, trimming is 7 bases at the V end and 5 bases at the J end, and the number of junction bases without a gene match is 6. This clonotype was obtained from a woman aged 45-60 years with COVID-19, enrolled during active disease. The sequenced material came from peripheral blood. The chain is made from TRBV2 and TRBJ1-2, with 8 junctional bases fitting TRBD1. DNA sequence: TGTGCCAGCACACAGGGACAGGTTTATGGCTACACCTTC. Its product reads: CASTQGQVYGYTF.